Shown below are 6 T cell receptor beta chains from a single sample sequenced in a study of OX40 agonist ivuxolimab in advanced cancers. This table comes from immunoSEQ multiplex PCR, and its TCRdb copy is limited to in-frame clones, with some not included. The repertoire holds 45,000 to 50,000 clones, with over 90% as singletons. The sample in question was CD4+ or CD8+ T cells sorted from blood, obtained in a trial of the OX40 agonist ivuxolimab. The source is an adult with an advanced solid tumor such as melanoma, head and neck, liver or kidney cancer.

The genes are TRBV5-4 and TRBJ2-7; no clear D gene. The CDR3 contains 13 residues. Germline lookup yields CDR1 SGHNT and CDR2 YYREEE (reference sequence). Trimming stripped 4 bases from V and 1 base from J, with 9 bases between. In DNA, the CDR3 is TGTGCCAGCAGCGATCGTGTATCCTACGAGCAGTACTTC. Its translation: CASSDRVSYEQYF.

CDR3 nucleotide sequence: TGTGCCAGCAGTGGGACAGATCTATATGGCTACACCTTC. Amino acids: CASSGTDLYGYTF. The chain recombines TRBV6-1 with TRBJ1-2; D perhaps matches TRBD1 (6 bases). The CDR3 is 13 amino acids. Between the trimmed V and J ends, which lost 4 bases and 5 bases, there was a span of 11 bases. Per the germline V gene, CDR1 is MNHNS and CDR2 is SASEGT.

CDR3 sequence reads: CASSDGVMGYTF. CDR3 nucleotides: TGTGCCAGCAGTGACGGGGTAATGGGCTACACCTTC. This rearrangement joins TRBV6-4 to TRBJ1-2; D is undetermined. The V end lost 2 bases, the J end lost 8 bases, and 9 bases lay between the germline ends. The CDR3 spans 12 residues. CDR1 and CDR2 (germline): MRHNA, SNTAGT.

The rearrangement uses TRBV15 and TRBJ2-5, with 7 bases matching TRBD1. The end of the DNA is better explained by TRBJ2-7, so the J call may be wrong. Per germline, CDR1 LNHNV and CDR2 YYDKDF (reference sequence). This CDR3 is 16 amino acids long. CDR3 region: CATSRDHGDSSYEQYF. DNA of the CDR3: TGTGCCACCAGCAGAGATCATGGGGACAGCTCCTACGAGCAGTACTTC.

The chain combines TRBV19 with TRBJ2-3; 7 bases are shared with TRBD1. V was clipped by 4 bases and J by 4 bases; unmatched bases: 5. CDR3 length equals 14 residues. Germline CDR1 reads LNHDA; CDR2 reads SQIVND (reference sequence). The CDR3 loop reads CASSKRQGPDTQYF. CDR3 coding DNA: TGTGCCAGTAGTAAAAGACAGGGCCCAGATACGCAGTATTTT.

The rearrangement links TRBV27 to TRBJ2-7, with 9 bases lining up with TRBD1. Trimming at V came to 4 bases and at J to 4 bases, leaving 2 bases not matched to a gene. CDR3 size: 13 residues. The germline V gene encodes CDR1 MNHEY and CDR2 SMNVEV (reference sequence). For the CDR3, the DNA is TGTGCCAGCAGTTGGGGGACAGGGTACGAGCAGTACGTC. Translating gives CASSWGTGYEQYV.